The entry that follows covers one T cell receptor (beta chain) sequence. No antigen is known for it. This record comes from a study of T cells in localized non-small cell lung cancer. Clones were read by immunoSEQ multiplex PCR, and TCRdb kept only the in-frame ones, dropping some. The sample records over 70,000 clones, approximately 91% being singletons. Study observations and caveats: In adjacent lung, a median around 57 of the top 100 tumor clones were found. Prolonged overall survival went with higher T cell density in the blood. Multi-region tumor sequencing was not done, so intratumor heterogeneity could not be excluded. Uninvolved adjacent lung had more T cell clonality than any other tissue, topping tumor.

Germline CDR1 SEHNR, CDR2 FQNEAQ (reference sequence). Unmatched junction bases numbered 9, after V lost 5 bases and J lost 7 bases. This CDR3 comprises 14 residues. The chain employs TRBV7-9 and TRBJ2-5; 8 bases are a match to TRBD1. The sequence was collected from a woman aged 40-69 years with stage II squamous cell lung carcinoma. The sequencing here drew on PBMCs, taken before any cancer treatment. This CDR3 reads CASSRTGTEGTQYF. The CDR3, as DNA: TGTGCCAGCAGCCGGACAGGGACCGAGGGGACCCAGTACTTC.